This T cell receptor (beta chain) was observed in a study of blood T cell repertoires in COVID-19. Trimming shortened V by 0 bases and J by 6 bases, and 13 bases separated the two germline ends. This CDR3 is built from 16 residues. Germline V CDR1 and CDR2: SGDLS, YYNGEE. TCRdb's copy holds only in-frame clones and misses some; the assay was immunoSEQ multiplex PCR. This sample carries 300,000 or so clones, roughly 87% of them seen once, and the ten largest clones take 1%. The rearrangement joins TRBV9 to TRBJ1-6; D not resolved. The receptor comes from a man between 50 and 59 years old with active or convalescent COVID-19. Sequencing was carried out using peripheral blood. Here the CDR3 reads CASSVDGIRGNSPLHF. For the CDR3, the DNA is TGTGCCAGCAGCGTAGATGGGATTCGGGGTAATTCACCCCTCCACTTT.